The next 26 T cell receptor beta chains were all read from a single sample in a study of blood T cell repertoires in COVID-19. Sequenced by immunoSEQ multiplex PCR; TCRdb stores in-frame clones only, minus some. The sample contains more than 130,000 clones, almost 90% of which appear only once. Sequencing input: peripheral blood. The receptors were sampled from a man in his forties or fifties with active or convalescent COVID-19.

The chain couples TRBV6-5 to TRBJ2-1, with 9 bases matching TRBD2. From germline, CDR1 is MNHEY and CDR2 SVGAGI. V was clipped by 5 bases and J by 12 bases; unmatched bases: 2. CDR3 size: 11 residues. CDR3: CASSKTSGQFF. As DNA, the CDR3 is TGTGCCAGCAGTAAGACTAGCGGGCAGTTCTTC.

This clone was detected a few times. This sequence joins TRBV7-9 and TRBJ1-5, with TRBD1 matching over 7 bases. The germline gives CDR1 SEHNR, CDR2 FQNEAQ (reference sequence). The CDR3 totals 13 residues. V dropped 2 bases and J dropped 7; count of bases not matched to a gene: 2. The CDR3 protein is CASSLQGQQPQHF. The CDR3 bases are TGTGCCAGCAGCTTACAGGGACAGCAGCCCCAGCATTTT. The complete variable domain, with remaining parts taken from reference TRBV7-9 and TRBJ1-5, reads DTGVSQNPRHKITKRGQNVTFRCDPISEHNRLYWYRQTLGQGPEFLTYFQNEAQLEKSRLLSDRFSAERPKGSFSTLEIQRTEQGDSAMYLCASSLQGQQPQHFGDGTRLSIL.

The CDR3 region has the DNA TGTGCCAGCAGCTTCGGCACTTTAGGGGGCGGAGGGGCAGAGACCCAGTACTTC. Its protein product is CASSFGTLGGGGAETQYF. The V and J genes are TRBV6-2 or TRBV6-3 and TRBJ2-5; a possible D gene is TRBD1 (7 bases). Trimming removed 6 bases at V and 4 bases at J, with 27 bases between. The CDR3 spans 18 residues. Germline V gives CDR1 MNHEY, CDR2 SVGEGT.

This clone came up once. This chain connects TRBV5-5 to TRBJ1-1; D is perhaps TRBD1 (6 bases). The germline V gene encodes CDR1 SGHKS and CDR2 YYEKEE (reference sequence). Deletions cut 5 bases from V and 7 bases from J, with 21 bases between. This CDR3 is 15 amino acids long. CDR3 DNA sequence: TGTGCCAGCAGACTACAATGGGGGCGAGAGAATGAAGCTTTCTTT. It translates to CASRLQWGRENEAFF. Together with reference TRBV5-5 and TRBJ1-1, the CDR3 gives the full variable domain: DAGVTQSPTHLIKTRGQQVTLRCSPISGHKSVSWYQQVLGQGPQFIFQYYEKEERGRGNFPDRFSARQFPNYSSELNVNALLLGDSALYLCASRLQWGRENEAFFGQGTRLTVV.

The chain joins TRBV7-9 to TRBJ1-2; TRBD1 is a possible D gene (5 bases). V was pared by 3 bases and J by 8 bases, with 10 bases between. Germline V gene sequence: CDR1 SEHNR, CDR2 FQNEAQ (reference sequence). This CDR3 region has 12 residues. The chain's CDR3 is CASSLTAIGYTF. The CDR3 bases are TGTGCCAGCAGCTTGACAGCCATAGGCTACACCTTC.

This clone showed up just a few times. V is TRBV12-3 or TRBV12-4 and J is TRBJ1-5; 8 positions agree with TRBD1. The length of the CDR3 is 13 residues. The trim removed 6 bases at V and 5 bases at J, leaving 3 bases unmatched. The CDR3 is CASSGQGHQPQHF. CDR3 nucleotides: TGTGCCAGCAGCGGACAGGGCCATCAGCCCCAGCATTTT.

The rearrangement links TRBV28 to TRBJ2-2; the match to TRBD1 covers 8 bases. CDR3 length: 15 amino acids. V shed 8 bases and J 4 bases; nucleotides not matched to a gene: 9. Germline CDR1 and CDR2: MDHEN and SYDVKM. CDR3 sequence: CASGSGGTGTGELFF. The CDR3 bases are TGTGCCAGCGGTTCAGGGGGCACAGGCACCGGGGAGCTGTTTTTT.

This chain links TRBV14 with TRBJ2-1; no reliable D call. The CDR3 length is 15 residues. Trimming removed 4 bases from V and 8 bases from J, with 18 bases in between. CDR1 and CDR2 from the germline V gene are SGHDN and FVKESK. The CDR3 reads CASSPELAAPHEQFF. The DNA of the CDR3 is TGTGCCAGCAGCCCAGAGTTGGCGGCCCCACATGAGCAGTTCTTC.

The genes are TRBV6-5 and TRBJ1-6; 9 bases agree with TRBD1. The V gene end was trimmed by 5 bases and the J gene end by 3 bases; junction bases not matched to a gene: 2. This CDR3 spans 15 amino acids. Per germline, CDR1 MNHEY and CDR2 SVGAGI. For the CDR3, the DNA is TGTGCCAGCAGTAAGACAGGGGGCTATAATTCACCCCTCCACTTT. This encodes CASSKTGGYNSPLHF.

The V gene is TRBV20-1, the J gene TRBJ2-7; 7 nucleotides agree with TRBD2. Trimming at V came to 3 bases and at J to 2 bases, leaving 4 bases not matched to a gene. The CDR3 has 13 residues. Germline assignment: CDR1 DFQATT and CDR2 SNEGSKA (reference sequence). This CDR3 is CSASRGGAYEQYF. DNA for the CDR3: TGCAGTGCTAGTCGCGGGGGAGCCTACGAGCAGTACTTC.

The rearrangement uses TRBV10-1 and TRBJ1-6; D call uncertain. CDR1 WNHNN and CDR2 SYGVQD come from the germline V gene (reference sequence). V was cut by 5 bases and J by 9 bases, with 11 bases left in between. The CDR3 contains 13 residues. In nucleotides, the CDR3 is TGCGCCAGCAGTCGGGATCTTGGTTCACCCCTCCACTTT. Protein sequence: CASSRDLGSPLHF.

This chain uses TRBV5-4 with TRBJ1-2, with TRBD1 matching 9 bases. J gave up 4 bases and V 2 bases, and 3 bases lay outside the gene matches. CDR1 and CDR2 from the germline V gene are SGHNT and YYREEE (reference sequence). CDR3 length equals 14 residues. CDR3 DNA sequence: TGTGCCAGCAGCTTCGGGACAGGGACCTATGGCTACACCTTC. Amino acids: CASSFGTGTYGYTF.

The rearrangement uses TRBV19 and TRBJ1-1; tentative D call: TRBD1 (5 bases). V was shortened by 7 bases and J by 2 bases, with 23 bases between the two germline ends. The germline V gene encodes CDR1 LNHDA and CDR2 SQIVND (reference sequence). The CDR3 is made up of 17 amino acids. CDR3 nucleotides: TGTGCCAGTAAACGTCGGGGGGGAGATCAGATTAACACTGAAGCTTTCTTT. Translating gives CASKRRGGDQINTEAFF.

The V and J genes are TRBV21-1 and TRBJ2-7; the D call of TRBD2 is as the table states it, not checked on the DNA. TRBV21-1 is a recognized pseudogene. This CDR3 contains 18 residues. CDR3 nucleotide sequence: TGTGCCAGCAGCAAAGCCGAAAGCGGGGCCGGGAGGAACTACGAGCAGTACTTC. Its protein product is CASSKAESGAGRNYEQYF.

V usage is TRBV14 and J usage is TRBJ2-1; TRBD2 is a possible D gene (5 bases). V lost 0 bases, J lost 7 bases, and 16 bases lay in between. From germline, CDR1 is SGHDN and CDR2 FVKESK. This CDR3 is 16 amino acids long. The CDR3 nucleotides are TGTGCCAGCAGCCAAGATAGGTCCGAGGGTTGGAATGAGCAGTTCTTC. Its protein product is CASSQDRSEGWNEQFF. The entire variable domain, with the rest obtained from reference TRBV14 and TRBJ2-1, is as follows: EAGVTQFPSHSVIEKGQTVTLRCDPISGHDNLYWYRRVMGKEIKFLLHFVKESKQDESGMPNNRFLAERTGGTYSTLKVQPAELEDSGVYFCASSQDRSEGWNEQFFGPGTRLTVL.

The chain has TRBV25-1 and TRBJ1-1; the match to TRBD1 covers 8 bases. This CDR3 comprises 14 residues. Looked up from germline, CDR1 is MGHDK and CDR2 is SYGVNS. Trimming removed 5 bases from V and 5 bases from J; junction bases left unmatched: 7. CDR3 sequence: CASSPRQGSTEAFF. The CDR3 nucleotides are TGTGCCAGCAGTCCACGACAGGGGTCGACTGAAGCTTTCTTT.

The V call is TRBV18, the J call TRBJ1-1; D remains unclear. Germline assignment: CDR1 KGHSH and CDR2 LQKENI. The CDR3 length is 14 residues. Trimming removed 0 bases from V and 4 bases from J, with 9 bases in between. Here the CDR3 DNA reads TGTGCCAGCTCACCACCCTCGGGAACCACTGAAGCTTTCTTT. Its translation: CASSPPSGTTEAFF.

The rearrangement joins TRBV19 to TRBJ1-5, with 12 nucleotides matching TRBD1. V dropped 8 bases and J dropped 5; count of bases not matched to a gene: 1. CDR1 and CDR2 (germline): LNHDA, SQIVND (reference sequence). The CDR3 runs 13 residues. The CDR3 reads CASGTGGHQPQHF. As DNA, the CDR3 is TGTGCCAGTGGGACAGGGGGCCATCAGCCCCAGCATTTT.

This chain uses TRBV10-1 with TRBJ2-1, with D possibly matching TRBD2 (6 bases). The CDR3 sequence is 14 residues long. Per the germline V gene, CDR1 is WNHNN and CDR2 is SYGVQD (reference sequence). Trimming pared 4 bases from V and 4 bases from J, leaving 11 bases between. In DNA form, the CDR3 reads TGCGCCAGCAGTGCCTCGGGGGTGTACAATGAGCAGTTCTTC. This translates into CASSASGVYNEQFF.

V usage is TRBV6-5 and J usage is TRBJ2-2; a possible D gene is TRBD1 (6 bases). The CDR3 has 15 residues. The V and J ends lost 5 bases and 2 bases respectively, with 12 bases between them. Germline CDR1 reads MNHEY; CDR2 reads SVGAGI. CDR3 DNA: TGTGCCAGCAGTAAAAGACAGGTCAACACCGGGGAGCTGTTTTTT. Translating gives CASSKRQVNTGELFF.

CDR3 bases: TGTGCCACCAGAAATACGAGACAGGGGACTGGAAACACCATATATTTT. This gives the protein CATRNTRQGTGNTIYF. The V gene is TRBV5-6, the J gene TRBJ1-3; TRBD1 aligns across 8 bases. The CDR3 runs 16 residues. Germline values: CDR1 SGHDT, CDR2 YYEEEE. With 9 bases clipped from V and 2 bases from J, the junction kept 13 bases outside the gene matches.

CDR3 in DNA: TGTGCCAGCAGAGGACAGGCTCTAGGGCAGCCCCAGCATTTT. Its protein product is CASRGQALGQPQHF. This sequence joins TRBV6-5 and TRBJ1-5; 7 bases are a match to TRBD1. The CDR3 runs to 14 residues. Per the germline V gene, CDR1 is MNHEY and CDR2 is SVGAGI. The V segment lost 6 bases and the J segment 7 bases; nucleotides outside the gene matches: 9.

The chain joins TRBV3-1 (or the pseudogene TRBV3-2) to TRBJ2-7; 11 nucleotides line up with TRBD2. CDR3 size: 17 residues. V was pared by 4 bases and J by 2 bases, with 10 bases of the junction left unmatched. CDR1 is LGHDT and CDR2 is YNNKEL in the germline V gene (reference sequence). The CDR3 region is CASSPQRLAGRTYEQYF. In DNA form, the CDR3 reads TGTGCCAGCAGCCCCCAGAGACTAGCGGGACGTACCTACGAGCAGTACTTC.

The chain employs TRBV28 and TRBJ2-5; 8 bases map to TRBD1. With V trimmed by 3 bases and J by 6 bases, 6 bases remained unmatched. The germline V gene has CDR1 MDHEN and CDR2 SYDVKM. The CDR3 is 14 residues long. The CDR3 nucleotides read TGTGCCAGCAGTTTCGACAGGGGAAGGAAGACCCAGTACTTC. Its translation is CASSFDRGRKTQYF.

The rearrangement links TRBV11-2 to TRBJ2-1, with a weak D call TRBD2 (6 bases). The CDR3 consists of 16 residues. CDR1 is SGHAT, CDR2 FQNNGV, per germline. Trimming removed 5 bases at V and 0 bases at J, with 14 bases between. The CDR3 loop is CASSPLRGSSYNEQFF. The DNA for the CDR3 is TGTGCCAGCAGCCCTTTACGGGGGAGCTCCTACAATGAGCAGTTCTTC.

The chain is built from TRBV4-1 and TRBJ1-2; the match to TRBD1 covers 8 bases. The J segment lost 8 bases and the V segment lost 1 base, leaving 6 bases of the junction unmatched. There are 14 residues in the CDR3. Germline V gene sequence: CDR1 MGHRA, CDR2 YSYEKL. The CDR3 DNA follows: TGCGCCAGCAGCCAAGTCTGGACAGGGTCCGGCTACACCTTC. Protein product: CASSQVWTGSGYTF.